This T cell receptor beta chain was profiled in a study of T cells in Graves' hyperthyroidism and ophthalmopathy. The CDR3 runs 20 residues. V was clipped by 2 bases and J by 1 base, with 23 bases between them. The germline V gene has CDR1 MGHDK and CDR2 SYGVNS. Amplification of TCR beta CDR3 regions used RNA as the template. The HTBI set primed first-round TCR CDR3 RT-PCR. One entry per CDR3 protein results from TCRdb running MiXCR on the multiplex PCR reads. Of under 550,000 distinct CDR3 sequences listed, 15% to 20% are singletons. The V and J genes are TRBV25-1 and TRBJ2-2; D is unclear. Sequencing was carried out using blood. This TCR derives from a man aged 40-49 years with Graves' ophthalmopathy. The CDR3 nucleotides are TGTGCCAGCAGTGAAAAGGTAGAGGCAGGAAGATTCTTGAACACCGGGGAGCTGTTTTTT. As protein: CASSEKVEAGRFLNTGELFF.